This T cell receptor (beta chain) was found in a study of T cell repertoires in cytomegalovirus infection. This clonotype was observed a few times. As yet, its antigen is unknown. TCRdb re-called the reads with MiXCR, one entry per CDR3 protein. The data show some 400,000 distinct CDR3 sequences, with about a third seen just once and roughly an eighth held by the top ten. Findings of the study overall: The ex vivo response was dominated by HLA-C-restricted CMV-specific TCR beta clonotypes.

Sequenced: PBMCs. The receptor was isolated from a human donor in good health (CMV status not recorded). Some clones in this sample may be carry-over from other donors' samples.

The CDR3 protein is CASSLDGHENTEAFF. The CDR3 DNA reads as TGTGCCAGCAGCTTAGATGGGCACGAGAACACTGAAGCTTTCTTT. The V and J genes are TRBV11-1 and TRBJ1-1, with D unresolved. The CDR3 is made up of 15 amino acids. V lost 1 base and J lost 1, with 10 bases in between. The V gene's germline CDR1 is SGHAT and CDR2 FQDESV (reference sequence).